Listed here are 14 T cell receptor beta chains from one sample, sequenced in a study of T cells expressing NK-cell markers. TCRdb reanalyzed the 5' RACE reads, giving one entry per CDR3 protein sequence and no DNA. Its clone listing holds about 460,000 distinct CDR3 sequences. What was sequenced was blood T cells: a sorted CD56 or NKG2C T cell subset, CD4+ or CD8+ T cells, or bulk PBMC T cells (not recorded which). The receptors shown here come from a woman in her fifties or sixties in good health.

The V call is TRBV13, the J call TRBJ2-2; TCRdb's D gene call, TRBD1, goes unchecked for lack of DNA. This CDR3 contains 17 residues. Germline CDR1 PRHDT, CDR2 FYEKMQ (reference sequence). The CDR3 spells CASSQTTKRGPTGELFF.

The rearrangement joins TRBV20-1 to TRBJ2-1; the D call of TRBD1 rests on TCRdb alone, since no DNA is present to check it. Germline V gives CDR1 DFQATT, CDR2 SNEGSKA (reference sequence). The CDR3 is 15 residues long. The CDR3 sequence is CSANRDSSSYNEQFF.

V gene TRBV2 combines with J gene TRBJ1-2. Germline V lookup: CDR1 SNHLY, CDR2 FYNNEI. The length of the CDR3 is 14 residues. This CDR3 is CASSEALGVYGYTF.

The chain is built from TRBV10-3 and TRBJ2-3; the TCRdb call, TRBD1, lacks DNA for checking. The CDR3 length is 16 residues. From germline, CDR1 is ENHRY and CDR2 SYGVKD. The CDR3 region is CAISEDLGQGTDTQYF.

The chain has TRBV7-7 and TRBJ2-1; TCRdb lists TRBD2, though no DNA is available to test this call. The germline V gene has CDR1 SSHAT and CDR2 FNYEAQ (reference sequence). The CDR3 is 13 amino acids. The CDR3 region is CASSLAVTSEQFF. Full variable domain (outside the CDR3, taken from reference TRBV7-7 and TRBJ2-1): GAGVSQSPRYKVTKRGQDVTLRCDPISSHATLYWYQQALGQGPEFLTYFNYEAQPDKSGLPSDRFSAERPEGSISTLTIQRTEQRDSAMYRCASSLAVTSEQFFGPGTRLTVL.

The chain is built from TRBV29-1 and TRBJ1-2; TCRdb indicates TRBD1, and absent DNA this call remains unverified. CDR1 and CDR2 from the germline V gene are SQVTM and ANQGSEA. This CDR3 is built from 16 residues. CDR3 loop: CSVVSKLRDRGEGYTF.

The V call is TRBV6-6, the J call TRBJ2-1. From germline, CDR1 is MNHNY and CDR2 SVGAGI (reference sequence). The CDR3 length is 13 residues. The CDR3: CATKTSSYNEQFF.

The gene calls are TRBV5-1 and TRBJ2-3; TCRdb gives TRBD1 as the D gene, but with no DNA this cannot be confirmed. From germline, CDR1 is SGHRS and CDR2 YFSETQ. The CDR3 is 15 amino acids. CDR3 loop: CASSFDSGGTDTQYF.

The V call is TRBV6-5, the J call TRBJ2-7; the TRBD1 assignment by TCRdb is unverifiable without DNA. The CDR3 is made up of 15 amino acids. Per germline, CDR1 MNHEY and CDR2 SVGAGI. This CDR3 is CASTRGAGGAYEQYF.

The chain combines TRBV6-2 or TRBV6-3 with TRBJ1-2; the D gene TCRdb calls, TRBD1, cannot be checked with no DNA. The length of the CDR3 is 15 residues. Germline lookup yields CDR1 MNHEY and CDR2 SVGEGT. This chain's CDR3 is CASSNSGIPNYGYTF.

This chain uses TRBV20-1 with TRBJ2-3; TCRdb selects TRBD2, and the lack of DNA leaves this call unchecked. The length of the CDR3 is 14 residues. Germline lookup yields CDR1 DFQATT and CDR2 SNEGSKA (reference sequence). CDR3 protein: CSASTSPYTDTQYF.

The chain uses TRBV11-2 and TRBJ2-1; TCRdb's assignment of TRBD2 cannot be checked, as there is no DNA. Germline-derived CDR1 and CDR2 are SGHAT and FQNNGV. The length of the CDR3 is 17 residues. The CDR3 sequence is CASSTPLAGGDRNEQFF.

The rearrangement uses TRBV5-1 and TRBJ2-1; TCRdb gives TRBD1 as the D gene, but with no DNA this cannot be confirmed. There are 18 residues in the CDR3. Germline CDR1 is SGHRS and CDR2 is YFSETQ. CDR3 residues: CASSLGPGDPSSYNEQFF.

The V call is TRBV3-1, the J call TRBJ2-6; TCRdb's D call, TRBD1, is unchecked because there is no DNA. The CDR3 contains 18 residues. Germline assignment: CDR1 LGHDT and CDR2 YNNKEL (reference sequence). CDR3 sequence: CASSGLPGQNSGANVLTF.